This T cell receptor beta chain was obtained from a study of human T cells and chemical hapten exposure. In its sample, this clonotype was seen many times. Between the trimmed V and J ends, which lost 1 base and 6 bases, there was a span of 14 bases. Germline values: CDR1 SGHDT, CDR2 YYEEEE. CDR3 size: 16 residues. Time point denoted: pre-sensitization, week 0. Treatment in this sample: therapeutic diphenylcyclopropenone sensitization with weekly scalp DPC. TCRdb independently ran MiXCR on the RACE reads; one entry per CDR3 protein. The repertoire consists of a few hundred thousand distinct CDR3 sequences, with around 5.5% occurring once and the leading ten covering 7% to 10%.

V usage is TRBV5-6 and J usage is TRBJ1-6; D unresolved. The receptor comes from a woman under 30 with alopecia areata. Some clones in this sample may be carry-over from other donors' samples. The source material was whole blood, sampled in connection with sensitization to the hapten diphenylcyclopropenone (DPC). Here the CDR3 DNA reads TGTGCCAGCAGCTTGATTGGCACCGACTCTAATTCACCCCTCCACTTT. Its translation is CASSLIGTDSNSPLHF. Filled out from reference TRBV5-6 and TRBJ1-6, the complete variable domain reads DAGVTQSPTHLIKTRGQQVTLRCSPKSGHDTVSWYQQALGQGPQFIFQYYEEEERQRGNFPDRFSGHQFPNYSSELNVNALLLGDSALYLCASSLIGTDSNSPLHFGNGTRLTVT.